This T cell receptor beta chain appears in the sequencing data of a study of blood T cell repertoires in COVID-19. In the study overall: Samples representing acute and convalescent COVID-19 were sourced from the United States, Italy and Spain.

Authors' analysis steps: The authors estimated nucleated cell counts from reference gene primer amplification. Profiled with immunoSEQ multiplex PCR; TCRdb holds only in-frame clones, not every one. That table supplies the V and J calls and clone size; D and trimming were determined from the DNA. The sample includes a few hundred thousand clones, 89% of them seen just once. The sequence derives from a woman between 25 and 40 years old with COVID-19, enrolled during active disease. The sample consisted of peripheral blood.

The CDR3 is CASSQKPKNSLSGNTIYF. The CDR3 DNA reads TGCGCCAGCAGCCAAAAGCCGAAAAACAGCCTCTCTGGAAACACCATATATTTT. V gene TRBV4-1 combines with J gene TRBJ1-3; D not certain. Looked up from germline, CDR1 is MGHRA and CDR2 is YSYEKL. Trimming stripped 2 bases from V and 0 bases from J, with 17 bases between. CDR3 length equals 18 residues.